The rows below give T cell receptor beta chains drawn from one sample of a study of blood T cells in healthy people across ages. From the 5' RACE reads, TCRdb called clonotypes with MiXCR, one entry per CDR3 protein. This sample has 1.2 million to 1.5 million distinct CDR3 sequences, with 55% to 75% found just once. The sequencing sample was made of blood. These receptors were taken from a man aged 18 to 30 in good health. CDR3s include the opening cysteine and the closing phenylalanine or tryptophan.

TRBV12-3/TRBV12-4	TRBJ1-2	CASRRQGASDGYTF
TRBV24-1	TRBJ2-6	CVTSDAGAGGANVLTF
TRBV6-5	TRBJ1-2	CASSYGGGAGYTF
TRBV9	.	CASSSQDNGDYEQYF
TRBV20-1	TRBJ2-5	CSARPTSGGLQETQYF
TRBV28	TRBJ2-3	CASSSSDSSTDTQYF
TRBV4-1	TRBJ2-7	CASSQSTVAYEQYF
TRBV14	TRBJ1-1	CASSNINTEAFF
TRBV29-1	TRBJ2-1	CSVGGGSGETQFF
TRBV3-1	.	CASSLGPTGVEQYF
TRBV4-3	TRBJ2-1	CASSQDEEGPGDNEQFF
TRBV6-2/TRBV6-3	TRBJ2-6	CASSFDLGGANVLTF
TRBV3-1	.	CASSQVSQTYEQYF
TRBV29-1	TRBJ1-2	CSVERDRDSGYGYTF
TRBV6-2/TRBV6-3	.	CASSSLWDTYEQYF
TRBV6-1	TRBJ2-1	CASSDRDRHNNEQFF
TRBV9	TRBJ2-3	CASMPLGENTDTQYF
TRBV6-2/TRBV6-3	.	CASKQGAVDEQYF
TRBV5-1	TRBJ1-2	CASSPEGTGGYYGYTF
TRBV20-1	TRBJ1-2	CSAREEYYRGLGGYTF
TRBV2	TRBJ1-1	CASSGGRRNTEAFF
TRBV7-2	TRBJ2-3	CASREVAGVSTDTQYF
TRBV7-8	TRBJ1-2	CASSLTDRPNYGYTF
TRBV4-1	TRBJ2-7	CASSQDPGLAGEEYF
TRBV12-3/TRBV12-4	TRBJ1-1	CASSLRAVNTEAFF
TRBV12-3/TRBV12-4	TRBJ1-2	CASKGQGVKGYTF
TRBV28	TRBJ1-1	CASSLIRGTNTEAFF
TRBV6-4	TRBJ2-5	CASSDGMDLGEPTYQETQHF
TRBV25-1	TRBJ2-7	CASRLFDEQYF
TRBV4-1	TRBJ2-5	CASRQAHQETQYF
TRBV3-1	TRBJ2-7	CASSQESAHNEQYF
TRBV20-1	TRBJ2-1	CSASTSGTGGNEQFF
TRBV11-2	TRBJ1-1	CASSVTQGNTEAFF
TRBV29-1	TRBJ2-1	CSVGWREVFNEQFF
TRBV4-1	TRBJ1-5	CASSQTRDRGLSSNQPQHF
TRBV27	TRBJ2-7	CASSVMGLPDYEQYF
TRBV7-2	TRBJ2-7	CASSFPDGVYEQYF
TRBV11-2	TRBJ1-2	CASSLNPLGGTGYTF
TRBV13	TRBJ2-1	CASTGGGDPYEQFF
TRBV15	TRBJ2-3	CATSNWTSGGPHTQYF
TRBV12-3/TRBV12-4	TRBJ2-3	CASSFRASSSTDTQYF
TRBV5-1	TRBJ2-1	CVSSLGLRGGISNEQFF
TRBV20-1	TRBJ2-7	CSARDIDSPYEQYF
TRBV3-1	TRBJ2-4	CASSQSHWGQEQYF
TRBV14	TRBJ2-3	CASSPLVGLTDTQYF
TRBV3-1	.	CASSQVTSGMRYEQYF
TRBV5-1	TRBJ2-7	CASSPLGQGASYEQYF
TRBV27	TRBJ2-1	CASSPMGGYRYNEQFF
TRBV20-1	TRBJ2-1	CSARGVAGGHNEQFF
TRBV15	TRBJ1-6	CATSRIRASSYNSPLHF
TRBV2	TRBJ1-5	CASSGGPDSNQPQHF
TRBV28	TRBJ1-1	CASTQQTLKGNTEAFF
TRBV4-1	TRBJ2-7	CASSQAWGNSYEQYF
TRBV4-2	TRBJ1-1	CASSQDGVDRVEAFF
TRBV27	TRBJ1-2	CASRQVGAYGYTF